The T cell receptor beta chain under discussion was sequenced for a study of blood T cells in healthy people across ages. Whenever a sample was processed, at least 7 million PBMCs were isolated. About this clonotype: What it binds is not known. A clone one base away is much larger, so this may be a read error.

Next came a second PCR, run for roughly 7 to 12 cycles, which used a sample-barcoded 5' primer along with a J-beta primer mix. TCRdb reprocessed the 5' RACE reads with MiXCR, giving one entry per CDR3 protein. The sample has hundreds of thousands of distinct CDR3 sequences, around 32% seen once. Study-level results: Diversity of TCR beta correlated strongly with naive T cell percentage.

CDR1 SQVTM and CDR2 ANQGSEA come from the germline V gene. The CDR3 is made up of 13 amino acids. The ends lost 5 bases at V and 6 bases at J; junction bases unmatched: 6. The sequenced material came from blood. The source is a woman aged 80 or over in good health. The chain couples TRBV29-1 to TRBJ2-3, with TRBD1 matching 9 bases. This CDR3 reads CSVTGGTGDTQYF. The DNA of the CDR3 is TGCAGCGTTACAGGGGGCACAGGCGATACGCAGTATTTT.